A selection of T cell receptor beta chains follows, all from one sample in a study of cytomegalovirus exposure and HLA in healthy donors. Clones were sequenced by immunoSEQ multiplex PCR, and TCRdb holds only the in-frame ones, with some missing. Among approximately 93,000 clones, roughly 63% were seen once, and the ten largest hold more than 5%. The sample was PBMCs. The source of these receptors is a boy younger than 18 in good health and CMV-seropositive. Both conserved end residues are trimmed from each CDR3.

V gene	J gene	CDR3 protein
TRBV7-9	TRBJ2-5	ASSGTRVQETQY
TRBV4-2	TRBJ2-7	ASSQDHSTYEQY
TRBV28	TRBJ1-1	ASSLAGENTEAF
TRBV7-6	TRBJ2-1	ASSLGGGLLQSSYNEQF
TRBV9	TRBJ2-2	ASSLRQGNGELF
TRBV6-1	TRBJ2-7	ASSEQDILYEQY
TRBV6-5	TRBJ2-5	ASSYSGGRSGETQY
TRBV6-5	TRBJ1-4	ASSLGTGPNEKLF
TRBV7-2	TRBJ2-3	ASSLWSSGRVGDTQY
TRBV2	TRBJ1-6	ASSPPHGQGNSPLN
TRBV23-1	TRBJ2-7	ASSQTGTGLLTSGGQPYEQY
TRBV30	TRBJ1-6	AWTRTAYNSPLH
TRBV19	TRBJ1-5	ASNHRSGGNQPQH
TRBV7-3	TRBJ2-7	ASSIPEGHPCSYEQY
TRBV9	TRBJ1-3	ASSPRGDSSGNTIY
TRBV25-1	TRBJ2-6	ASARGGTGANVLT
TRBV5-4	TRBJ1-2	ASSDTPNYGYT
TRBV6-6	TRBJ1-2	ASSYTGQQGYT
TRBV7-9	TRBJ2-1	ASSLEGTWNEQF
TRBV5-8	TRBJ2-7	ASSYRQTSPPYYEQY
TRBV5-1	TRBJ2-7	ASSFTREPYEQY
TRBV9	TRBJ2-2	ASSVRDTGELF
TRBV5-6	TRBJ1-1	ASSLEARMNTEAF
TRBV6-1	TRBJ2-7	ASSGGRRIGRGAYEQY
TRBV4-1	TRBJ2-7	ASSQERDSYEQY
TRBV5-1	TRBJ1-6	ASSLGTGGNNSPLH
TRBV9	TRBJ1-1	ASSGFGDRGTEAF
TRBV4-1	TRBJ1-2	ASSQDTVARGYT
TRBV2	TRBJ2-3	ASSTSGAYTDTQY
TRBV5-4	TRBJ1-4	ASSLRGTEKLF
TRBV2	TRBJ1-5	ASKGQGAQPQH
TRBV2	TRBJ2-7	ASRLTSGSFYEQY
TRBV30	TRBJ2-3	AWSRLAGASTDTQY
TRBV30	TRBJ1-5	AWSEGTPGPQH
TRBV4-1	TRBJ2-2	ASSHKQRQGPTGELF
TRBV4-3	TRBJ2-7	ASSRDNSGTAYEQY
TRBV5-1	TRBJ1-4	ASSSGTGGGKLF
TRBV19	TRBJ1-3	ASSPGGRGSGNTIY
TRBV5-1	TRBJ2-7	ASSAGTGVSYEQY